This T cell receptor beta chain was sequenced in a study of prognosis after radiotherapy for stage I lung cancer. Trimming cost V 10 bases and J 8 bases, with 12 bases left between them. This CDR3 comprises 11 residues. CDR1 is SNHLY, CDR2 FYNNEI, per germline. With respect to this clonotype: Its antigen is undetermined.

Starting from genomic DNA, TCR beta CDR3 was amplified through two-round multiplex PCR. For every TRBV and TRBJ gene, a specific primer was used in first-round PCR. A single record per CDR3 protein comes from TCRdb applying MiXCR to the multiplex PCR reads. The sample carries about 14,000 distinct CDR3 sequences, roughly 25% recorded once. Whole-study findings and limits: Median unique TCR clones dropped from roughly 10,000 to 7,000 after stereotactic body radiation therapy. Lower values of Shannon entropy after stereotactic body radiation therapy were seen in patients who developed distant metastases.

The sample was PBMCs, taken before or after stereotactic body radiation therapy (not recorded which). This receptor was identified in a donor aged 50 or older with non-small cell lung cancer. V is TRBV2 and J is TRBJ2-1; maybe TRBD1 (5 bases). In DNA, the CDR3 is TGTGCCATCCTTGGGGCCGATGAGCAGTTCTTC. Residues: CAILGADEQFF. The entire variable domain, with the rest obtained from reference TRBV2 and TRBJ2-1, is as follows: EPEVTQTPSHQVTQMGQEVILRCVPISNHLYFYWYRQILGQKVEFLVSFYNNEISEKSEIFDDQFSVERPDGSNFTLKIRSTKLEDSAMYFCAILGADEQFFGPGTRLTVL.